The 19 T cell receptor beta chains presented below share a single source sample, sequenced in a study of early T cells in non-severe SARS-CoV-2 infection. TCRdb called the 5' RACE reads again in MiXCR, with one record for every CDR3 protein. This table has about 61,000 distinct CDR3 sequences, 10% to 12% appearing once. The sequenced sample consisted of whole blood. These receptors were collected from an adult who was a healthcare worker with PCR-confirmed SARS-CoV-2 infection or an uninfected control (not recorded which).

This clonotype was observed a handful of times. V gene TRBV11-2 combines with J gene TRBJ2-3, with 7 bases aligning to TRBD2. The CDR3 consists of 13 residues. V lost 4 bases and J lost 6; bases outside the gene matches: 4. Per germline, CDR1 SGHAT and CDR2 FQNNGV. The CDR3, as DNA: TGTGCCAGCAGCTGGGGGAGGGTTGATACGCAGTATTTT. It specifies CASSWGRVDTQYF.

There are many counts of this clonotype. This chain links TRBV29-1 with TRBJ2-3; D is unresolved. CDR1 is SQVTM, CDR2 ANQGSEA, per germline. V was shortened by 3 bases and J by 1 base, with 2 bases between the two germline ends. This CDR3 region has 11 residues. In DNA form, the CDR3 reads TGCAGCGTTGAGGGCACAGATACGCAGTATTTT. Protein sequence: CSVEGTDTQYF.

The rearrangement uses TRBV7-8 and TRBJ2-2; 11 nucleotides align to TRBD2. V lost 3 bases to trimming and J lost 6 bases; unmatched junction nucleotides: 6. Per germline, CDR1 SGHVS and CDR2 FQNEAQ. The CDR3 is 16 amino acids. CDR3 residues: CASSFLAGGESGELFF. The CDR3 region has the DNA TGTGCCAGCAGCTTTCTAGCGGGGGGCGAGTCCGGGGAGCTGTTTTTT.

This clonotype is judged medium-sized. V usage is TRBV20-1 and J usage is TRBJ2-1; D is uncertain. This CDR3 contains 12 residues. The germline V gene has CDR1 DFQATT and CDR2 SNEGSKA (reference sequence). The V and J ends lost 2 bases and 5 bases respectively, with 7 bases between them. The CDR3 reads CSARYLDNEQFF. The CDR3 region has the DNA TGCAGTGCTAGATACCTCGACAATGAGCAGTTCTTC.

This clonotype was detected a few times. The chain uses TRBV28 and TRBJ2-1; TRBD1 is a possible D gene (5 bases). The germline V gene encodes CDR1 MDHEN and CDR2 SYDVKM. This CDR3 comprises 15 residues. V was pared by 2 bases and J by 8 bases, with 16 bases between. CDR3 in DNA: TGTGCCAGCAGTTTAGCTGGAAGGGGTCGCGATGAGCAGTTCTTC. Translating gives CASSLAGRGRDEQFF.

This clonotype occurred a few times. The chain carries TRBV6-6 and TRBJ1-3; D is unclear. In germline, CDR1 is MNHNY, CDR2 SVGAGI (reference sequence). The germline V and J ends were trimmed by 5 bases and 0 bases, with 8 bases remaining between them. The CDR3 consists of 14 residues. CDR3 residues: CASSPPGSGNTIYF. DNA of the CDR3: TGTGCCAGCAGTCCCCCGGGCTCTGGAAACACCATATATTTT.

This clonotype was detected ten times or more. The V and J genes are TRBV20-1 and TRBJ1-2; D remains ambiguous. The CDR3 sequence is 11 residues long. Germline-derived CDR1 and CDR2 are DFQATT and SNEGSKA (reference sequence). V was clipped by 3 bases and J by 7 bases, with 9 bases between them. DNA for the CDR3: TGCAGTGCTAGTGTCCTTCCTGGCTACACCTTC. Residues: CSASVLPGYTF.

In its sample, this clonotype was seen a few times. This chain uses TRBV7-2 with TRBJ1-2; 7 bases agree with TRBD1. The germline gives CDR1 SGHTA, CDR2 FQGNSA. The V and J ends lost 5 bases and 5 bases, in that order; junction bases with no gene match: 8. This CDR3 spans 14 amino acids. CDR3 DNA: TGTGCCAGCAGCCCATCGACAGGGCCATATGGCTACACCTTC. Protein product: CASSPSTGPYGYTF.

A few counts support this clonotype. The chain recombines TRBV6-6 with TRBJ2-5; tentative D call: TRBD2 (7 bases). V lost 6 bases to trimming and J lost 5 bases, with 19 bases between them. Germline V lookup: CDR1 MNHNY, CDR2 SVGAGI (reference sequence). The CDR3 spans 15 residues. The CDR3 here is CASRPLRGPLETQYF. The CDR3 coding sequence is TGTGCCAGCAGACCCCTGCGGGGGCCCTTGGAGACCCAGTACTTC.

This clonotype was seen ten or more times. The V and J genes are TRBV3-1 and TRBJ2-7; D remains ambiguous. The V gene's germline CDR1 is LGHDT and CDR2 YNNKEL (reference sequence). The V end was cut by 4 bases, the J end by 6 bases, with 10 bases between. The CDR3 length is 12 residues. The CDR3 DNA reads TGTGCCAGCAGCCTCGGACCTTTCGAGCAGTACTTC. Translation gives CASSLGPFEQYF.

This clonotype was detected once. This sequence joins TRBV7-9 and TRBJ1-4, with D perhaps TRBD1 (6 bases). The V gene lost 3 bases and the J gene lost 5 bases, with 13 bases spanning the gap. This CDR3 contains 15 residues. The germline gives CDR1 SEHNR, CDR2 FQNEAQ (reference sequence). Written as DNA, the CDR3 is TGTGCCAGCAGCTTTCCGAGGACAGTGAATGAAAAACTGTTTTTT. Its protein product is CASSFPRTVNEKLFF.

This clonotype was observed once. The chain recombines TRBV6-5 with TRBJ2-2; maybe TRBD2 (5 bases). Germline CDR1 MNHEY, CDR2 SVGAGI. V gave up 1 base and J gave up 5 bases, with 8 bases separating them. This CDR3 has 14 residues. The CDR3 loop reads CASSYFERTGELFF. The CDR3 bases are TGTGCCAGCAGTTACTTTGAGCGGACCGGGGAGCTGTTTTTT.

V gene TRBV29-1 combines with J gene TRBJ2-3, with 10 bases fitting TRBD1. The J segment lost 7 bases and the V segment lost 2 bases, leaving 9 bases of the junction unmatched. The V gene's germline CDR1 is SQVTM and CDR2 ANQGSEA. CDR3 length equals 15 residues. For the CDR3, the DNA is TGCAGCGTTGAACCCCGGGACAGGGGTCTTTATACGCAGTATTTT. Amino acid sequence: CSVEPRDRGLYTQYF.

This clonotype was observed at least ten times. V and J are TRBV4-3 and TRBJ2-5, with 8 bases aligning to TRBD2. The V gene end was trimmed by 0 bases and the J gene end by 1 base; junction bases not matched to a gene: 4. CDR1 LGHNA and CDR2 YSLEER come from the germline V gene. The CDR3 is 16 amino acids. CDR3: CASSQDRGGIQETQYF. CDR3 nucleotide sequence: TGCGCCAGCAGCCAAGATCGCGGGGGGATCCAAGAGACCCAGTACTTC.

The chain is built from TRBV13 and TRBJ1-1; no definite D call. V was trimmed by 3 bases and J by 7 bases, leaving 9 bases between them. Germline values: CDR1 PRHDT, CDR2 FYEKMQ (reference sequence). The CDR3 totals 12 residues. Here the CDR3 reads CASSLLGYEAFF. In DNA, the CDR3 is TGTGCCAGCAGCTTGTTGGGGTATGAAGCTTTCTTT.

The chain employs TRBV6-2 or TRBV6-3 and TRBJ2-5; D is possibly TRBD2 (6 bases). Germline V lookup: CDR1 MNHEY, CDR2 SVGEGT. V dropped 5 bases and J dropped 5 bases, with 9 bases sitting between them. The CDR3 contains 12 residues. CDR3 amino acids: CASSVEGETQYF. CDR3 coding DNA: TGTGCCAGCAGTGTGGAGGGGGAGACCCAGTACTTC.

At least ten counts were recorded for this clonotype. The V call is TRBV6-5, the J call TRBJ1-2; D is ambiguous. Germline V gene lookup returns CDR1 MNHEY and CDR2 SVGAGI. Deletions cut 5 bases from V and 8 bases from J, with 18 bases between. The CDR3 contains 14 residues. CDR3: CASSPQNKPHGYTF. For the CDR3, the DNA is TGTGCCAGCAGTCCCCAGAACAAGCCCCACGGCTACACCTTC.

In its sample, this clonotype was seen once. The chain is built from TRBV12-3 or TRBV12-4 and TRBJ1-6; D not certain. V lost 5 bases, J lost 7 bases, and 12 bases lay in between. This CDR3 comprises 14 residues. In DNA form, the CDR3 reads TGTGCCAGCAGTCCTGGGTCAGGCAATTCACCCCTCCACTTT. Its protein product is CASSPGSGNSPLHF.

There are a few counts of this clonotype. This chain uses TRBV6-2 or TRBV6-3 with TRBJ1-5, with TRBD1 matching 8 bases. CDR1 is MNHEY and CDR2 is SVGEGT in the germline V gene. V was pared by 2 bases and J by 3 bases, with 15 bases of the junction left unmatched. This CDR3 spans 19 amino acids. Written as DNA, the CDR3 is TGTGCCAGCAGTTACACCTTCGACAGGGGTCGGGTGGACAATCAGCCCCAGCATTTT. It encodes CASSYTFDRGRVDNQPQHF.